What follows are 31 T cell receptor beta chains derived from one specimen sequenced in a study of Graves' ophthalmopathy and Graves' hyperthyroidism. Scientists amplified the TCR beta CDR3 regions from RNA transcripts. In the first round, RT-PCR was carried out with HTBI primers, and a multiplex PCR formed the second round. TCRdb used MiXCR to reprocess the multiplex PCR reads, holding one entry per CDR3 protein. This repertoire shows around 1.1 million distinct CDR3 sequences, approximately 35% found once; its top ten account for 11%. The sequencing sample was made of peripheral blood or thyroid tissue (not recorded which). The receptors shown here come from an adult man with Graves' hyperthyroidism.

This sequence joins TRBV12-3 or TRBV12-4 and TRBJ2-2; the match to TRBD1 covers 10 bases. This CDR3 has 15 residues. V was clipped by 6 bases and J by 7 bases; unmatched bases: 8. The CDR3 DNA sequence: TGTGCCAGCAGCTACGGACAGGGGGTTGGCGGGGAGCTGTTTTTT. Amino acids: CASSYGQGVGGELFF.

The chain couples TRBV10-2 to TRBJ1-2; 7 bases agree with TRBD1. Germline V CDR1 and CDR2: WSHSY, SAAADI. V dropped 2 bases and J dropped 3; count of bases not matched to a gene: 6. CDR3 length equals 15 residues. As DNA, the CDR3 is TGCGCCAGCAGTGAGCCGGACAGGTGGGACTATGGCTACACCTTC. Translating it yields CASSEPDRWDYGYTF.

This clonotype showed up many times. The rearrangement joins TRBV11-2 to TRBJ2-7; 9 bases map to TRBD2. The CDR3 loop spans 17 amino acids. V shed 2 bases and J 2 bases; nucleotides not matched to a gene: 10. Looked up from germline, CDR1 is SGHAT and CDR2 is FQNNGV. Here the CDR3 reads CASSLNRQGLATYEQYF. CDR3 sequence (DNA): TGTGCCAGCAGCTTAAACCGACAGGGACTAGCAACCTACGAGCAGTACTTC. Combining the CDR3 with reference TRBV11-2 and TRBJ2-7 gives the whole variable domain EAGVAQSPRYKIIEKRQSVAFWCNPISGHATLYWYQQILGQGPKLLIQFQNNGVVDDSQLPKDRFSAERLKGVDSTLKIQPAKLEDSAVYLCASSLNRQGLATYEQYFGPGTRLTVT.

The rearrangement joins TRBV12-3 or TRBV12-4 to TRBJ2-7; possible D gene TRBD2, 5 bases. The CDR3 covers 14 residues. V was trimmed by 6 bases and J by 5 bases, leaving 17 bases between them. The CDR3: CASRDRGSKDEQYF. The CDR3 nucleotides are TGTGCCAGCAGAGACCGAGGGTCAAAGGACGAGCAGTACTTC.

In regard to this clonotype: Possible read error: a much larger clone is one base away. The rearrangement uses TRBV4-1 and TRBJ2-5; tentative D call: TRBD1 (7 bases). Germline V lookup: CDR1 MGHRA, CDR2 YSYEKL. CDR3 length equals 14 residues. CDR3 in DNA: TGTACCAGCAGCCAAGATGCAGGGGGGGAGACCCAGTACTTC. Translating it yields CTSSQDAGGETQYF.

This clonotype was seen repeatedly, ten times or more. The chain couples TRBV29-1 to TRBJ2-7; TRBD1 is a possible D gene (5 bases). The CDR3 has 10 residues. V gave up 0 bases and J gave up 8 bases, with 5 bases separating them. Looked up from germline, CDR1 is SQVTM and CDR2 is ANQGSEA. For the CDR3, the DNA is TGCAGCGTTGAAGAGGGGCAGCAGTACTTC. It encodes CSVEEGQQYF.

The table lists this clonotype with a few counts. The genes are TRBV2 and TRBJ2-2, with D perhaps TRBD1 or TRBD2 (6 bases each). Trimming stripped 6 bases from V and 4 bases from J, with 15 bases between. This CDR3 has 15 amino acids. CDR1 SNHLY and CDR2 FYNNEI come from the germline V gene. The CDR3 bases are TGTGCCAGCAGGGAGGGGGGAAGTAGCACCGGGGAGCTGTTTTTT. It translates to CASREGGSSTGELFF. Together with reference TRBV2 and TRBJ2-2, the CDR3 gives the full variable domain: EPEVTQTPSHQVTQMGQEVILRCVPISNHLYFYWYRQILGQKVEFLVSFYNNEISEKSEIFDDQFSVERPDGSNFTLKIRSTKLEDSAMYFCASREGGSSTGELFFGEGSRLTVL.

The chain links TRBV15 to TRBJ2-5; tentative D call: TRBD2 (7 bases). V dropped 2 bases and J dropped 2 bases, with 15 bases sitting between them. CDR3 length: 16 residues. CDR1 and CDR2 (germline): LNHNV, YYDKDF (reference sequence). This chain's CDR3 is CATSRYGLGGQETQYF. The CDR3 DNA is TGTGCCACCAGCAGATACGGACTAGGGGGACAAGAGACCCAGTACTTC.

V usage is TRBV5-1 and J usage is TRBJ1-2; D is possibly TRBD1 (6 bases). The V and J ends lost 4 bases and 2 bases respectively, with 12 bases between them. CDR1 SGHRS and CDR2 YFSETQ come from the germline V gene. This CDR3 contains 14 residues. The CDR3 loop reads CASSGDTSNYGYTF. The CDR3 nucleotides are TGCGCCAGCAGCGGGGACACATCGAACTATGGCTACACCTTC.

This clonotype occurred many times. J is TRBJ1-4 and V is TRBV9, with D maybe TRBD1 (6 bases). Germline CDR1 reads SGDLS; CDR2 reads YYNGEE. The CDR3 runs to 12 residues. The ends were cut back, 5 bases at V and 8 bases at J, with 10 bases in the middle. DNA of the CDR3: TGTGCCAGCAGTGCCGGGGGCGAAAAACTGTTTTTT. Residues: CASSAGGEKLFF.

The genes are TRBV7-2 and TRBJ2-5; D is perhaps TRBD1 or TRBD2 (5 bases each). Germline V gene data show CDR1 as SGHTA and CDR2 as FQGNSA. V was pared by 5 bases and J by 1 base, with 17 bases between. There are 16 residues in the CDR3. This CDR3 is CASSPPRDLIQETQYF. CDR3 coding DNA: TGTGCCAGCAGCCCGCCCAGGGACCTCATCCAAGAGACCCAGTACTTC.

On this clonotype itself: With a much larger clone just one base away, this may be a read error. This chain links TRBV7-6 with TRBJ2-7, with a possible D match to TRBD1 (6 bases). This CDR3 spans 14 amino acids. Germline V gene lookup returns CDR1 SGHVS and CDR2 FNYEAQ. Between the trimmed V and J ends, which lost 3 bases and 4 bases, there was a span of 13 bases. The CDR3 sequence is CASSLTGPRYEQYF. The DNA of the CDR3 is TGTGCCAGCAGCTTGACAGGTCCACGGTACGAGCAGTACTTC.

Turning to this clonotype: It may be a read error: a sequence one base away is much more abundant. The CDR3 DNA is TGTGCCATCAAGACGGATTATGGCTACACCTTC. Its protein is CAIKTDYGYTF. The V and J genes are TRBV10-3 and TRBJ1-2; D is unresolved. Trimming pared 7 bases from V and 5 bases from J, leaving 8 bases between. The CDR3 sequence is 11 residues long. The germline CDR1 and CDR2 sequences are ENHRY and SYGVKD.

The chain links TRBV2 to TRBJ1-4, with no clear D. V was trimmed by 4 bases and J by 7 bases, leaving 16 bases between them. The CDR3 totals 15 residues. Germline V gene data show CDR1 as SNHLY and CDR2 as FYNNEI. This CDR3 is CASSVGGGRSEKLFF. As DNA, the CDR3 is TGTGCCAGCAGTGTGGGAGGAGGGCGAAGTGAAAAACTGTTTTTT.

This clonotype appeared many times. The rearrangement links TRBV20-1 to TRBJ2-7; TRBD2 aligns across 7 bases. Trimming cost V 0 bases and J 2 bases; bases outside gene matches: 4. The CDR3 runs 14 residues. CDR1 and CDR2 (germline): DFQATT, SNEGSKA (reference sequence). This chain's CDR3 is CSARDQAGTYEQYF. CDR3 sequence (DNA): TGCAGTGCTAGAGATCAAGCGGGAACCTACGAGCAGTACTTC.

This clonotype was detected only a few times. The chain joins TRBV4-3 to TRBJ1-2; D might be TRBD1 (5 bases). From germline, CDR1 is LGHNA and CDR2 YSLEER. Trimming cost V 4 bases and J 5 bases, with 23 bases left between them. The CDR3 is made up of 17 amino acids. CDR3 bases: TGCGCCAGCAGCCGACGCTCCGGGGGTATAAGTTGGTATGGCTACACCTTC. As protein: CASSRRSGGISWYGYTF.

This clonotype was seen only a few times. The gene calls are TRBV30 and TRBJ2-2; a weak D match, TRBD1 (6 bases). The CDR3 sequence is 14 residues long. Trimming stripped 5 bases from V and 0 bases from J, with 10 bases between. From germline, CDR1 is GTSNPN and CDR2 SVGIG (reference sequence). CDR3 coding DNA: TGTGCCTGGCAGGGGAACGCGAACACCGGGGAGCTGTTTTTT. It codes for CAWQGNANTGELFF.

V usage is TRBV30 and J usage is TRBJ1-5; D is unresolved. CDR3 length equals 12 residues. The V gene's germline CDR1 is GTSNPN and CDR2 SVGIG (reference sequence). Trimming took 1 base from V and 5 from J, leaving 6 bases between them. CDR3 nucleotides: TGTGCCTGGAGTGAAAGACATCAGCCCCAGCATTTT. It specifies CAWSERHQPQHF.

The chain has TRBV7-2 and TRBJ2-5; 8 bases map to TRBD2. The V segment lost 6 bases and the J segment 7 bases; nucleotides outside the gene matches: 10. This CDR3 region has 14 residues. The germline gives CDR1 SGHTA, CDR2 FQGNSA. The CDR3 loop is CASSPLPGGATQYF. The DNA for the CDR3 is TGTGCCAGCAGTCCCCTCCCGGGGGGGGCGACCCAGTACTTC.

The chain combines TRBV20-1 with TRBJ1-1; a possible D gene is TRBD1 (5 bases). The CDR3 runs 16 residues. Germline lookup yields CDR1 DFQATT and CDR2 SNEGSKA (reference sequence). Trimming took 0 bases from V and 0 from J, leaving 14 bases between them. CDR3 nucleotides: TGCAGTGCTAGAGATGTGGGGGGGATCATGAACACTGAAGCTTTCTTT. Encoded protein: CSARDVGGIMNTEAFF.

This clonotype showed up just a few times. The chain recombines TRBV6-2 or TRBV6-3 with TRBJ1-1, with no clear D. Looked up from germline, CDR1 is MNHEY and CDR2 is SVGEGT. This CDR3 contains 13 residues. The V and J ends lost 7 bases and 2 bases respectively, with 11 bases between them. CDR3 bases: TGTGCCAGCATCTACGAAAGTAACACTGAAGCTTTCTTT. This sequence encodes CASIYESNTEAFF.

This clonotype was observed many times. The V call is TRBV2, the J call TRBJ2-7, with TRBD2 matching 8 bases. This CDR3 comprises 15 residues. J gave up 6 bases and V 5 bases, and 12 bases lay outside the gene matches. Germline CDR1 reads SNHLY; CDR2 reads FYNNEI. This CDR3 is CASSRESGSPSEQYF. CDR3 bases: TGTGCCAGCAGTCGCGAGAGCGGGAGTCCCTCCGAGCAGTACTTC. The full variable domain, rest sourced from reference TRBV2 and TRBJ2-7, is EPEVTQTPSHQVTQMGQEVILRCVPISNHLYFYWYRQILGQKVEFLVSFYNNEISEKSEIFDDQFSVERPDGSNFTLKIRSTKLEDSAMYFCASSRESGSPSEQYFGPGTRLTVT.

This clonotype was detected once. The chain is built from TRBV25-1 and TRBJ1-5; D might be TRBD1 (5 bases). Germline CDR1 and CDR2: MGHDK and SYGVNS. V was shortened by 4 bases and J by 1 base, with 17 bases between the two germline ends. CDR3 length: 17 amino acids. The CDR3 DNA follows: TGTGCCAGCAGTGCCCGCAATGTAGAGGGGAGCAATCAGCCCCAGCATTTT. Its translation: CASSARNVEGSNQPQHF.

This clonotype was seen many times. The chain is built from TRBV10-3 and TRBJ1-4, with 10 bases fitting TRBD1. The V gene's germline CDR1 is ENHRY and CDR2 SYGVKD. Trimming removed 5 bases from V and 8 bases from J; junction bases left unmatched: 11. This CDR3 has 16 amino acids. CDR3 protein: CAISRTGGPEGEKLFF. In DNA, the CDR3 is TGTGCCATCAGTAGGACAGGGGGTCCGGAGGGCGAAAAACTGTTTTTT.

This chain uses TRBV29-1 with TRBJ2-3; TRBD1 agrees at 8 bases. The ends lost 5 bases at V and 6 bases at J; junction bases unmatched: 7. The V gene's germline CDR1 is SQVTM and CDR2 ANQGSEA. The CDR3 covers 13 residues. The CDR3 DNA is TGCAGCGTTTGGACAGGGCGTGGGGATACGCAGTATTTT. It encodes CSVWTGRGDTQYF.

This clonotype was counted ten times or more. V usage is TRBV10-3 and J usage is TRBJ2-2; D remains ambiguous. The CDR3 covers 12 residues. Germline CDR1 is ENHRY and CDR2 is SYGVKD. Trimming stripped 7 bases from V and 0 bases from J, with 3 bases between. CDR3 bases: TGTGCCATCACCCCGAACACCGGGGAGCTGTTTTTT. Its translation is CAITPNTGELFF.

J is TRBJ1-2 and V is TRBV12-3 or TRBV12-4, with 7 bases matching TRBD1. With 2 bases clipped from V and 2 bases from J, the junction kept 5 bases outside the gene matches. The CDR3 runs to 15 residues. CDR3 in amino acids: CASSLKGTANYGYTF. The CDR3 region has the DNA TGTGCCAGCAGTTTAAAGGGGACAGCAAACTATGGCTACACCTTC.

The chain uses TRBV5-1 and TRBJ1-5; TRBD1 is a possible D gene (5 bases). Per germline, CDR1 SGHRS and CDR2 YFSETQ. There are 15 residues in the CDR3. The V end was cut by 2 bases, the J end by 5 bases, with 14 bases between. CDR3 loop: CASSFSPGLDQPQHF. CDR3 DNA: TGCGCCAGCAGCTTCAGCCCAGGGTTGGATCAGCCCCAGCATTTT.

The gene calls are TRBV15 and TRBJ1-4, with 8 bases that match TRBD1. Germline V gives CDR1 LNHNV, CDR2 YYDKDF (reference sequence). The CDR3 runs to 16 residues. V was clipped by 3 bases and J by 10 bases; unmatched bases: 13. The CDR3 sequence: CATSRQGWGQATKLFF. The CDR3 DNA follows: TGTGCCACCAGCAGGCAGGGTTGGGGACAGGCCACAAAACTGTTTTTT.

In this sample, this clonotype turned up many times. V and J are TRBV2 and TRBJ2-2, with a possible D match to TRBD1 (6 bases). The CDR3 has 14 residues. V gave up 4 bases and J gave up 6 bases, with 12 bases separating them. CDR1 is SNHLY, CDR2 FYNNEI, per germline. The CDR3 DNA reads TGTGCCAGCAGTGGAGCAGGGGATGCCGGGGAGCTGTTTTTT. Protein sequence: CASSGAGDAGELFF.

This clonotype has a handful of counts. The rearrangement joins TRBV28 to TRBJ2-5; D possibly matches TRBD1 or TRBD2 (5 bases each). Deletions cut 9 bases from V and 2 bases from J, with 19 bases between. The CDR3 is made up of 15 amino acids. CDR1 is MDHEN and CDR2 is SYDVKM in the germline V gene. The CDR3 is CASLGPGTMQETQYF. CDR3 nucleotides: TGTGCCAGTCTAGGTCCAGGGACCATGCAAGAGACCCAGTACTTC.